The present entry profiles one TCR beta chain with its context. Its antigen remains unidentified. This record comes from a study of T cell responses to AZD1222 COVID-19 vaccine. General study findings and limits: Spike-spanning, vaccine-associated CD4 TCRs were dominant at 160-218 and 743-854. At baseline, just five to seven AZD1222 recipients tested seropositive.

The V gene lost 1 base and the J gene lost 0 bases, with 7 bases spanning the gap. The CDR3 extends over 14 amino acids. The germline CDR1 and CDR2 sequences are SGHNT and YYREEE (reference sequence). TCRdb keeps only in-frame clones here, not all; method: immunoSEQ multiplex PCR. The sample has about 110,000 clones, about 82% seen once. The chain combines TRBV5-4 with TRBJ1-2; no firm D call. This TCR was sampled from an adult in good health. The material was peripheral blood, obtained on day 0 of AZD1222 vaccination. The CDR3 region has the DNA TGTGCCAGCAGCTTGACCTCTGCTAACTATGGCTACACCTTC. Protein: CASSLTSANYGYTF.